This T cell receptor (beta chain) was found in a study of memory CD4+ T cells and cytomegalovirus serostatus. Study details: Donors were healthy Belgian adults, 9 or 10 CMV seropositive and 20 to 30 seronegative. Study conclusions and caveats: Of under 200 reported CMV TCRbeta sequences, 60 to 85 were found in memory CD4+ repertoires.

Single viable CD3+CD4+CD8-CD45RO+ cells were sorted as the memory CD4+ T cells. CDR3 size: 15 residues. V was clipped by 5 bases and J by 3 bases; unmatched bases: 6. CDR1 is KGHSH and CDR2 is LQKENI in the germline V gene. As to this clone: The target antigen is unknown.

In the source study's methods: Out-of-frame sequences were removed, leaving roughly 2,200,000 distinct TCRbeta sequences. Sequenced by immunoSEQ multiplex PCR; TCRdb stores in-frame clones only, minus some. D and trimming were read from the DNA, whereas the V and J calls and clone size are those reported in that table. The sample has some 50,000 clones, approximately 74% seen once; the top ten hold 1.2%. Sequencing used memory CD4+ T cells from blood. The chain is built from TRBV18 and TRBJ1-4; 7 nucleotides match TRBD1. The TCR originated in an adult in good health and CMV-seropositive. The CDR3 nucleotides read TGTGCCAGCTCAGGCGGGGACAGTTCTAATGAAAAACTGTTTTTT. This encodes CASSGGDSSNEKLFF. Full variable domain (outside the CDR3, taken from reference TRBV18 and TRBJ1-4): NAGVMQNPRHLVRRRGQEARLRCSPMKGHSHVYWYRQLPEEGLKFMVYLQKENIIDESGMPKERFSAEFPKEGPSILRIQQVVRGDSAAYFCASSGGDSSNEKLFFGSGTQLSVL.